This TCR beta chain originates from a study of blood T cell repertoires in COVID-19. The V and J ends lost 4 bases and 4 bases, in that order; junction bases with no gene match: 9. This CDR3 comprises 15 residues. CDR1 is MGHRA, CDR2 YSYEKL, per germline. The table came from immunoSEQ multiplex PCR; TCRdb's copy has only in-frame clones and leaves some out. The sample consists of some 260,000 clones, roughly 88% of them appearing once. The chain is built from TRBV4-1 and TRBJ2-5; 7 bases agree with TRBD2. The source is a woman aged 25 to 45 with COVID-19, enrolled during active disease. Input material: peripheral blood. The CDR3 here is CASSPYGTGGETQYF. CDR3 nucleotide sequence: TGCGCCAGCAGCCCGTACGGGACGGGGGGAGAGACCCAGTACTTC.